Below are 22 T cell receptor beta chains sequenced from a single sample in a study of blood T cell repertoires in COVID-19. The assay was immunoSEQ multiplex PCR, and TCRdb's table has in-frame clones only and misses some. The sample shows 81,000 or so clones, 75% to 90% of them seen only once. Material for sequencing was peripheral blood. Every receptor here comes from a man aged 65 to 85 with active or convalescent COVID-19.

The V and J genes are TRBV20-1 and TRBJ2-5; possibly TRBD2 for D (6 bases). The V end lost 3 bases, the J end lost 4 bases, and 18 bases lay between the germline ends. The CDR3 extends over 15 amino acids. Germline loops: CDR1 DFQATT, CDR2 SNEGSKA (reference sequence). The CDR3 protein is CSASAYGSVRETQYF. The CDR3 DNA follows: TGCAGTGCTAGTGCATACGGGAGTGTTAGAGAGACCCAGTACTTC.

The table lists this clone with a count of one. V gene TRBV6-6 combines with J gene TRBJ1-2; D may be TRBD1 (5 bases). CDR3 length: 15 amino acids. Germline V gene lookup returns CDR1 MNHNY and CDR2 SVGAGI (reference sequence). V was shortened by 6 bases and J by 6 bases, with 20 bases between the two germline ends. The CDR3 reads CASRNPGVRGDGYTF. The CDR3 nucleotides read TGTGCCAGCAGAAACCCTGGGGTTCGGGGGGATGGCTACACCTTC.

V gene TRBV5-1 combines with J gene TRBJ1-1; TRBD1 is a possible D gene (5 bases). The CDR3 length is 15 residues. CDR1 is SGHRS and CDR2 is YFSETQ in the germline V gene. The V and J ends lost 0 bases and 5 bases respectively, with 14 bases between them. The CDR3 DNA reads as TGCGCCAGCAGCTTGGGACAGCTACGGCGGACTGAAGCTTTCTTT. This gives the protein CASSLGQLRRTEAFF.

The gene calls are TRBV5-1 and TRBJ1-3; D is unresolved. The CDR3 sequence is 14 residues long. The V end lost 3 bases, the J end lost 3 bases, and 10 bases lay between the germline ends. Germline V CDR1 and CDR2: SGHRS, YFSETQ. The CDR3 loop is CASSSDFSGNTIYF. CDR3 in DNA: TGCGCCAGCAGCTCGGACTTCAGTGGAAACACCATATATTTT.

The V and J genes are TRBV6-5 and TRBJ2-7; TRBD1 might be the D (5 bases). This CDR3 spans 13 amino acids. The germline V and J ends were trimmed by 7 bases and 5 bases, with 15 bases remaining between them. CDR1 is MNHEY and CDR2 is SVGAGI in the germline V gene. Here the CDR3 DNA reads TGTGCCAGCACTCGACGACAGTTACACGAGCAGTACTTC. It codes for CASTRRQLHEQYF.

The V and J genes are TRBV29-1 and TRBJ2-2; TRBD2 might be the D (5 bases). With 0 bases removed from V and 1 base from J, the gap between germline ends came to 9 bases. Germline V CDR1 and CDR2: SQVTM, ANQGSEA. The CDR3 length is 15 residues. Here the CDR3 DNA reads TGCAGCGTTGAAGATTCCGGGAAGAACACCGGGGAGCTGTTTTTT. It is translated as CSVEDSGKNTGELFF.

CDR3 residues: CASSLNGARRAEETQYF. The DNA for the CDR3 is TGTGCCAGCAGTTTGAACGGCGCAAGGCGGGCAGAAGAGACCCAGTACTTC. J is TRBJ2-5 and V is TRBV27, with D possibly TRBD2 on 5 matching bases. This CDR3 region has 17 residues. V was clipped by 3 bases and J by 3 bases, with 20 bases between them. Germline V gene data show CDR1 as MNHEY and CDR2 as SMNVEV (reference sequence).

The chain joins TRBV7-6 to TRBJ2-4, with 7 bases fitting TRBD2. Germline-derived CDR1 and CDR2 are SGHVS and FNYEAQ. This CDR3 has 17 amino acids. V trimming: 4 bases; J trimming: 1 base; junction bases outside the gene matches: 10. Here the CDR3 DNA reads TGTGCCAGCAGCTCCGGGGGGTCTTCGGGGGCCAAAAACATTCAGTACTTC. It codes for CASSSGGSSGAKNIQYF.

This clone was seen once. At one boundary the junction diverges from the germline segment, which might be a read error. V gene TRBV6-5 combines with J gene TRBJ1-2; TRBD1 matches at 8 bases. This CDR3 has 13 residues. Germline-derived CDR1 and CDR2 are MNHEY and SVGAGI. The CDR3 bases are TGTGCCAGCAGCCCGGGACAGGTCTATGACTACACCTTC. Translated, it gives CASSPGQVYDYTF.

The rearrangement joins TRBV5-1 to TRBJ2-7, with TRBD1 as a possible D gene (6 bases). The germline V gene encodes CDR1 SGHRS and CDR2 YFSETQ. The CDR3 is 15 amino acids. Between the trimmed V and J ends, which lost 2 bases and 1 base, there was a span of 13 bases. CDR3 in amino acids: CASSFRWDTSYEQYF. The CDR3 DNA reads as TGCGCCAGCAGCTTCCGGTGGGACACGTCCTACGAGCAGTACTTC.

The genes are TRBV4-1 and TRBJ2-3, with 10 nucleotides matching TRBD2. The CDR3 totals 18 residues. CDR1 and CDR2 from the germline V gene are MGHRA and YSYEKL. The junction had 10 bases not matched to a gene; V was cut back by 0 bases and J by 4 bases. The CDR3 here is CASSQDRERGGRSDTQYF. The CDR3 nucleotides are TGCGCCAGCAGCCAAGATAGAGAGCGGGGGGGCCGGTCAGATACGCAGTATTTT.

The gene calls are TRBV5-4 and TRBJ1-2; 7 bases map to TRBD1. Germline CDR1 is SGHNT and CDR2 is YYREEE (reference sequence). J gave up 8 bases and V 4 bases, and 14 bases lay outside the gene matches. The CDR3 consists of 15 residues. The CDR3 region is CASSPPAGGGYGYTF. The CDR3 DNA reads as TGTGCCAGCAGCCCCCCCGCCGGAGGGGGCTACGGCTACACCTTC.

The chain links TRBV7-2 to TRBJ2-5; 8 bases fit TRBD1. V trimming: 1 base; J trimming: 5 bases; junction bases outside the gene matches: 9. This CDR3 has 16 residues. The germline gives CDR1 SGHTA, CDR2 FQGNSA. The CDR3 sequence: CASSLVPRTGKETQYF. In nucleotides, the CDR3 is TGTGCCAGCAGCTTAGTTCCGCGGACAGGGAAGGAGACCCAGTACTTC.

J is TRBJ1-2 and V is TRBV9, with D uncertain. CDR3 size: 14 residues. Germline lookup yields CDR1 SGDLS and CDR2 YYNGEE. Trimming cost V 0 bases and J 7 bases, with 13 bases left between them. The CDR3 region is CASSVALRQPGYTF. The CDR3 DNA reads TGTGCCAGCAGCGTAGCCCTTAGACAACCTGGCTACACCTTC.

The J gene is TRBJ2-1, the V gene TRBV6-2 or TRBV6-3; no clear D gene. CDR1 and CDR2 from the germline V gene are MNHEY and SVGEGT. The CDR3 covers 15 residues. Trimming left V 0 bases short and J 2 bases short, with 8 bases between. The CDR3 reads CASSYSRTAYNEQFF. For the CDR3, the DNA is TGTGCCAGCAGTTACTCGAGAACAGCCTACAATGAGCAGTTCTTC.

CDR3 region: CASGFPDRVSNQPQHF. CDR3 DNA sequence: TGTGCTAGTGGTTTCCCCGACAGGGTGAGCAATCAGCCCCAGCATTTT. The chain joins TRBV12-5 to TRBJ1-5; TRBD1 aligns across 7 bases. Germline CDR1 is LGHNT and CDR2 is FRNRAP. The CDR3 runs to 16 residues. V was pared by 3 bases and J by 1 base, with 6 bases of the junction left unmatched.

The J gene is TRBJ1-3, the V gene TRBV6-6; maybe TRBD1 (6 bases). Germline V gives CDR1 MNHNY, CDR2 SVGAGI (reference sequence). Trimming left V 7 bases short and J 6 bases short, with 19 bases between. The CDR3 is made up of 15 amino acids. CDR3 sequence (DNA): TGTGCCAGCAAAACACAGGGCCTGGGGGAAAACACCATATATTTT. This encodes CASKTQGLGENTIYF.

This clone was detected only once. The chain recombines TRBV7-6 with TRBJ2-1; 15 bases align to TRBD2. J lost 8 bases, V lost 5 bases, and 16 bases had no gene match. Germline CDR1 and CDR2: SGHVS and FNYEAQ. The CDR3 runs to 19 residues. The CDR3 nucleotides are TGTGCCAGCAGCGCCTCCGGGACTAGCGGGGGGCTGCCTTACCATGAGCAGTTCTTC. It encodes CASSASGTSGGLPYHEQFF.

The CDR3 nucleotides are TGTGCCAGCAGCTCCGGAGTGACTAGTACGGATACGCAGTATTTT. It yields the protein CASSSGVTSTDTQYF. V usage is TRBV7-3 and J usage is TRBJ2-3, with TRBD2 as a possible D gene (6 bases). CDR3 length: 15 amino acids. V lost 4 bases to trimming and J lost 6 bases, with 17 bases between them. CDR1 is SGHTA, CDR2 FQGTGA, per germline.

The chain carries TRBV4-1 and TRBJ1-4, with D maybe TRBD1 (6 bases). CDR1 is MGHRA and CDR2 is YSYEKL in the germline V gene. V lost 7 bases and J 7 bases, leaving 22 bases between the germline ends. The CDR3 loop spans 16 amino acids. This chain's CDR3 is CASNRLGGGGGEKLFF. For the CDR3, the DNA is TGCGCCAGCAACCGATTAGGGGGGGGAGGAGGTGAAAAACTGTTTTTT.

Concerning this clone itself: This specimen includes other DNA sequences encoding the same CDR3. V usage is TRBV9 and J usage is TRBJ2-3, with 11 positions matching TRBD2. V shed 2 bases and J 4 bases; nucleotides not matched to a gene: 3. This CDR3 region has 15 residues. Germline V gene sequence: CDR1 SGDLS, CDR2 YYNGEE. CDR3 residues: CASSVLAGGADTQYF. The CDR3 coding sequence is TGTGCCAGCAGCGTCTTAGCGGGGGGGGCAGATACGCAGTATTTT.

The rearrangement uses TRBV9 and TRBJ2-5; the D gene is possibly TRBD2 (7 bases). This CDR3 comprises 13 residues. Trimming shortened V by 3 bases and J by 7 bases, and 13 bases separated the two germline ends. CDR1 is SGDLS and CDR2 is YYNGEE in the germline V gene. The CDR3 reads CASSGEGHGTQYF. DNA for the CDR3: TGTGCCAGCAGCGGGGAGGGACACGGGACCCAGTACTTC.